This is a list of T cell receptor beta chains from one sample in a study of T-cell reconstitution after alpha-beta-depleted transplantation in children. Each CDR3 protein gets one entry after TCRdb re-called the PCR reads with MiXCR. The sample includes roughly 500,000 distinct CDR3 sequences, approximately 16% of them seen just once. This specimen was PBMCs from the stem cell graft donor, taken from the stem cell graft. All receptors derive from a human donor who donated a stem cell graft to a child with acute lymphoblastic leukemia. CDR3s include the opening cysteine and the closing phenylalanine or tryptophan. The D gene is left open where the match is weak. Clone size is stated in some rows and not others, as once, few, many or a class when expanded.

j_gene	v_gene	abundance	d_gene	CDR3nt	CDR3aa
TRBJ2-2	TRBV12-3/TRBV12-4	few	-	TGTGCCAGCGGACAGAACACCGGGGAGCTGTTTTTT	CASGQNTGELFF
TRBJ2-1	TRBV5-5	few	TRBD2	TGTGCCAGCAGCTTTTCGGCGGGAGAAGATGAGCAGTTCTTC	CASSFSAGEDEQFF
TRBJ2-7	TRBV6-2/TRBV6-3	few	TRBD2	TGTGCCAGCAGTTTAGGCCCAGCGGGGGGATCCTACGAGCAGTACTTC	CASSLGPAGGSYEQYF
TRBJ1-2	TRBV27	few	-	TGTGCCAGCAGTTTATCGAGGGAGGACGGGGGCTACACCTTC	CASSLSREDGGYTF
TRBJ2-7	TRBV9	-	-	TGTGCCAGCAGCGTAGTCCAGGTGGGCGAGCAGTACTTC	CASSVVQVGEQYF
TRBJ2-3	TRBV5-1	-	TRBD1	TGCGCCAGCAGCCGGGACAGCCACACAGATACGCAGTATTTT	CASSRDSHTDTQYF
TRBJ2-7	TRBV24-1	-	-	TGTGCCACCAGTGACGCGGGACAGCCCTACGAGCAGTACTTC	CATSDAGQPYEQYF
TRBJ2-7	TRBV10-1	-	-	TGCGCCAGCAGTGAGGCCCTGAGGGGATTAGACCCCTACGAGCAGTACTTC	CASSEALRGLDPYEQYF
TRBJ2-7	TRBV5-1	many	-	TGCGCCAGCAGCTTGGGAATGGGCGAGCAGTACTTC	CASSLGMGEQYF
TRBJ2-3	TRBV6-1	few	TRBD2	TGTGCCAGCAGACTAGCGGGAGGGAGATCGGGCACAGATACGCAGTATTTT	CASRLAGGRSGTDTQYF
TRBJ2-7	TRBV5-1	few	TRBD1	TGCGCCAGCAGCTCCGGGACAGGGGTCAGCGGGTACGAGCAGTACTTC	CASSSGTGVSGYEQYF
TRBJ2-5	TRBV6-1	few	-	TGTGCCAGCAGTGATGGGCTGAGAACGCCCACATTCCAAGAGACCCAGTACTTC	CASSDGLRTPTFQETQYF
TRBJ2-1	TRBV5-1	many	TRBD2	TGCGCCAGCAGCTTGTCGCTAGCGGGCTACAATGAGCAGTTCTTC	CASSLSLAGYNEQFF
TRBJ1-2	TRBV27	few	-	TGTGCCAGCAGTTTACTCGGGGGCCCCTATGGCTACACCTTC	CASSLLGGPYGYTF
TRBJ2-2	TRBV6-5	-	TRBD1	TGTGCCAGCAGTTACTCCAGGGACAGGGTGAACACCGGGGAGCTGTTTTTT	CASSYSRDRVNTGELFF
TRBJ2-7	TRBV15	few	-	TGTGCCACCAGCAGAGGGGACCGGACAGACTACGAGCAGTACTTC	CATSRGDRTDYEQYF
TRBJ2-3	TRBV4-1	-	TRBD2	TGCGCCAGCAGCCTTCCCGGGCTAGCGGGAGGTTGGGACCCATTCGGAGATACGCAGTATTTT	CASSLPGLAGGWDPFGDTQYF
TRBJ2-3	TRBV24-1	-	TRBD2	TGTGCCACCAGTGACTATGGACTAGGTGGAGATACGCAGTATTTT	CATSDYGLGGDTQYF
TRBJ2-1	TRBV19	-	-	TGTGCCAGTACCCGAAAGGGTGAGCAGTTCTTC	CASTRKGEQFF
TRBJ1-4	TRBV18	once	-	TGTGCCAGCTCACCGCGGGTCTACAATGAAAAACTGTTTTTT	CASSPRVYNEKLFF
TRBJ2-2	TRBV3-1	few	TRBD2	TGTGCCAGCAGCCAATCCGGAGGGACTAGCGGGAGCACCGGGGAGCTGTTTTTT	CASSQSGGTSGSTGELFF
TRBJ2-3	TRBV5-1	-	-	TGCGCCAGCAGCGGACCCAGGGATGCGCAGTATTTT	CASSGPRDAQYF
TRBJ2-1	TRBV5-1	-	TRBD2	TGCGCCAGCACCCTTACATATACTAGCGGGAGTTCCAATGAGCAGTTCTTC	CASTLTYTSGSSNEQFF
TRBJ2-5	TRBV5-1	many	-	TGCGCCAGCAGCTTGGCCCTAGCGAGAGAGACCCAGTACTTC	CASSLALARETQYF
TRBJ2-1	TRBV5-1	-	-	TGCGCCAGCAGCTTGGCCGGGACCCCGACGTACAATGAGCAGTTCTTC	CASSLAGTPTYNEQFF
TRBJ2-5	TRBV5-1	-	TRBD2	TGCGCCAGCAGCGTAGCTAGCGGAGGAGAGACCCAGTACTTC	CASSVASGGETQYF
TRBJ2-6	TRBV12-3/TRBV12-4	few	-	TGTGCCAGCAGTTTAAAGCGTAGTTCGTCTGGGGCCAACGTCCTGACTTTC	CASSLKRSSSGANVLTF
TRBJ2-3	TRBV15	many	-	TGTGCCACCAGCGGAGCAAACAACAGAGATACGCAGTATTTT	CATSGANNRDTQYF
TRBJ2-7	TRBV15	few	TRBD1	TGTGCCACCAGCAGGTGGACAGGGCACTACGAGCAGTACTTC	CATSRWTGHYEQYF
TRBJ1-4	TRBV9	-	TRBD1	TGTGCCAGCAGCGTAGGCCTACAGGGGGCGGGGAAACTGTTTTTT	CASSVGLQGAGKLFF
TRBJ1-1	TRBV4-1	many	-	TGCGCCAGCAGCCAAGGACGAATTCGGGACGGAGGTCTTAACACTGAAGCTTTCTTT	CASSQGRIRDGGLNTEAFF
TRBJ2-1	TRBV27	-	-	TGTGCCAGCAGCTGGGTGGGATACAATGAGCAGTTCTTC	CASSWVGYNEQFF
TRBJ2-7	TRBV5-1	-	-	TGCGCCAGCAGCCACGATCTGGGGGCCTACGAGCAGTACTTC	CASSHDLGAYEQYF
TRBJ1-1	TRBV6-1	few	-	TGTGCCAGCAGCCTACATGGGGTGGCTGAAGCTTTCTTT	CASSLHGVAEAFF
TRBJ2-1	TRBV25-1	many	TRBD2	TGTGCCAGCAGTGACCGACTAGCGGGAGTGGCCTACAATGAGCAGTTCTTC	CASSDRLAGVAYNEQFF
TRBJ2-3	TRBV5-1	few	-	TGCGCCAGCAGCTGGGGGCGCCTGGGACCCGATACGCAGTATTTT	CASSWGRLGPDTQYF
TRBJ1-4	TRBV20-1	-	-	TGCAGTGCGAGATTGCAGCTGCACCCCTGGTGCACTAATGAAAAACTGTTTTTT	CSARLQLHPWCTNEKLFF
TRBJ1-1	TRBV21-1	-	-	TGTGCCAGCAGATGGGGGGTGTATGGGACTGAAGCTTTCTTT	CASRWGVYGTEAFF
TRBJ2-7	TRBV29-1	few	-	TGCAGCGTAGCCGGGACCTACGAGCAGTACTTC	CSVAGTYEQYF